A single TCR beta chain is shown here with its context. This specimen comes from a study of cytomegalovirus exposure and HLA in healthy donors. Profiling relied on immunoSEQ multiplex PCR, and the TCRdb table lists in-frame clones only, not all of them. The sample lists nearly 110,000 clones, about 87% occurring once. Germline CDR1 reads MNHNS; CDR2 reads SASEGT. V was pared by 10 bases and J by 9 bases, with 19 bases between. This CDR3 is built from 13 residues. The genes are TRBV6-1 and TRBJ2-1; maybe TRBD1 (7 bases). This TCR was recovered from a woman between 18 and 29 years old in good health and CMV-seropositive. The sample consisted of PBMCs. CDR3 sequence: CANQRAGGSEQFF. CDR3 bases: TGTGCCAATCAGCGGGCAGGGGGTAGTGAGCAGTTCTTC.